A single sample is the source of the 20 T cell receptor beta chains below, sequenced in a study of blood T cell repertoires in COVID-19. Sequencing used immunoSEQ multiplex PCR; TCRdb keeps in-frame clones, though not all of them. The table lists about 250,000 clones, approximately 78% of them singletons. Sequenced material: PBMCs or T cells enriched from blood (not recorded which). The receptors shown here come from a man between 35 and 55 years old who had been exposed to COVID-19.

V is TRBV7-9 and J is TRBJ2-5, with D tentatively TRBD1 (5 bases). The V gene's germline CDR1 is SEHNR and CDR2 FQNEAQ (reference sequence). The V and J ends lost 5 bases and 2 bases respectively, with 12 bases between them. The CDR3 loop spans 14 amino acids. CDR3 sequence: CASSGPTGQETQYF. The CDR3 DNA is TGTGCCAGCAGCGGACCTACAGGTCAAGAGACCCAGTACTTC. The complete variable domain, with remaining parts taken from reference TRBV7-9 and TRBJ2-5, reads DTGVSQNPRHKITKRGQNVTFRCDPISEHNRLYWYRQTLGQGPEFLTYFQNEAQLEKSRLLSDRFSAERPKGSFSTLEIQRTEQGDSAMYLCASSGPTGQETQYFGPGTRLLVL.

The chain is built from TRBV27 and TRBJ1-2; 10 bases map to TRBD1. CDR3 length: 14 amino acids. Unmatched junction bases numbered 7, after V lost 2 bases and J lost 10 bases. Germline CDR1 reads MNHEY; CDR2 reads SMNVEV (reference sequence). The CDR3 region has the DNA TGTGCCAGCAGTTTACTCGGACAGGGGGGTGACTACACCTTC. Translated, it gives CASSLLGQGGDYTF.

The V call is TRBV19, the J call TRBJ1-5, with TRBD1 as a possible D gene (6 bases). Per the germline V gene, CDR1 is LNHDA and CDR2 is SQIVND (reference sequence). The CDR3 is 15 amino acids. Deletions cut 0 bases from V and 11 bases from J, with 17 bases between. The CDR3 DNA sequence: TGTGCCAGTAGTATAGATGGGACATGGCAGGTGGCCCAGCATTTT. As protein: CASSIDGTWQVAQHF. Looking up the rest from reference TRBV19 and TRBJ1-5 gives the full variable domain: DGGITQSPKYLFRKEGQNVTLSCEQNLNHDAMYWYRQDPGQGLRLIYYSQIVNDFQKGDIAEGYSVSREKKESFPLTVTSAQKNPTAFYLCASSIDGTWQVAQHFGDGTRLSIL.

The chain employs TRBV19 and TRBJ2-5, with D uncertain. The V end lost 3 bases, the J end lost 2 bases, and 7 bases lay between the germline ends. There are 13 residues in the CDR3. From germline, CDR1 is LNHDA and CDR2 SQIVND (reference sequence). In DNA, the CDR3 is TGTGCCAGTAGTATGGTCCAGCAAGAGACCCAGTACTTC. Encoded protein: CASSMVQQETQYF.

The chain has TRBV10-1 and TRBJ2-1; no reliable D call. The CDR3 runs to 16 residues. Trimming pared 5 bases from V and 8 bases from J, leaving 22 bases between. Germline CDR1 and CDR2: WNHNN and SYGVQD (reference sequence). CDR3 amino acids: CASSPPDANPRDEQFF. Written as DNA, the CDR3 is TGCGCCAGCAGTCCCCCCGATGCCAACCCCCGGGATGAGCAGTTCTTC.

This clone occurred once. The rearrangement links TRBV3-1 (or the pseudogene TRBV3-2) to TRBJ1-2, with D perhaps matching TRBD1 (6 bases). The germline CDR1 and CDR2 sequences are LGHDT and YNNKEL (reference sequence). There are 13 residues in the CDR3. Trimming cost V 7 bases and J 0 bases, with 9 bases left between them. The CDR3 region has the DNA TGTGCCAGCACTACAGGGCCTAACTATGGCTACACCTTC. Its translation: CASTTGPNYGYTF.

The rearrangement links TRBV12-3 or TRBV12-4 to TRBJ1-2; TRBD1 is a possible D gene (6 bases). V was shortened by 10 bases and J by 4 bases, with 16 bases between the two germline ends. The CDR3 runs 13 residues. The CDR3 region has the DNA TGTGCCACCGTTGGGGGCCTGGGCTATGGCTACACCTTC. Protein sequence: CATVGGLGYGYTF.

This clone was counted once. V usage is TRBV11-3 and J usage is TRBJ1-4; 7 bases map to TRBD1. The CDR3 length is 15 residues. J lost 7 bases, V lost 5 bases, and 10 bases had no gene match. Germline CDR1 SGHNT, CDR2 YENEEA. CDR3: CASSHGQGDGEKLFF. The CDR3 DNA follows: TGTGCCAGCAGCCACGGTCAGGGGGACGGTGAAAAACTGTTTTTT. Together with reference TRBV11-3 and TRBJ1-4, the CDR3 gives the full variable domain: EAGVVQSPRYKIIEKKQPVAFWCNPISGHNTLYWYLQNLGQGPELLIRYENEEAVDDSQLPKDRFSAERLKGVDSTLKIQPAELGDSAVYLCASSHGQGDGEKLFFGSGTQLSVL.

The V call is TRBV5-5, the J call TRBJ2-1, with 14 bases lining up with TRBD2. CDR1 is SGHKS and CDR2 is YYEKEE in the germline V gene (reference sequence). The junction had 5 bases not matched to a gene; V was cut back by 6 bases and J by 3 bases. This CDR3 contains 16 residues. CDR3 nucleotide sequence: TGTGCCAGCACCCCCGGGACTAGCGGGAGCTACAATGAGCAGTTCTTC. It encodes CASTPGTSGSYNEQFF.

This clone was counted once. This CDR3 reads CASRSGRLGTEHNEQFF. DNA of the CDR3: TGTGCCAGCAGGTCCGGGCGTTTAGGGACTGAACACAATGAGCAGTTCTTC. The chain is built from TRBV27 and TRBJ2-1; possibly TRBD2 for D (6 bases). Germline V gives CDR1 MNHEY, CDR2 SMNVEV (reference sequence). The germline V and J ends were trimmed by 6 bases and 5 bases, with 23 bases remaining between them. This CDR3 is built from 17 residues.

The chain has TRBV6-5 and TRBJ2-1, with TRBD1 as a possible D gene (6 bases). This CDR3 region has 14 residues. Germline lookup yields CDR1 MNHEY and CDR2 SVGAGI. Trimming took off 6 bases at V and 7 bases at J, with 16 bases between the two ends. The CDR3 DNA sequence: TGTGCCAGCAGCACCTACGATACAGGGAATGAGCAGTTCTTC. This gives the protein CASSTYDTGNEQFF.

This clone came up many times. CDR3 nucleotide sequence: TGTGCCATCAGTGAGACCGCTAGCGGATACAATGAGCAGTTCTTC. This translates into CAISETASGYNEQFF. The rearrangement joins TRBV10-3 to TRBJ2-1; 7 bases line up with TRBD2. V was clipped by 2 bases and J by 4 bases; unmatched bases: 5. The CDR3 loop spans 15 amino acids. Germline V gives CDR1 ENHRY, CDR2 SYGVKD.

The V and J genes are TRBV6-5 and TRBJ2-7; the match to TRBD1 covers 10 bases. Trimming at V came to 5 bases and at J to 4 bases, leaving 8 bases not matched to a gene. The CDR3 totals 15 residues. Germline values: CDR1 MNHEY, CDR2 SVGAGI. CDR3 nucleotides: TGTGCCAGCAGTATATATCCGGGACAGGGGTACGAGCAGTACTTC. It encodes CASSIYPGQGYEQYF.

The V call is TRBV12-1, the J call TRBJ2-5; TRBD2 is the table's D call and was not checked against the DNA. TRBV12-1 is labeled a pseudogene. The CDR3 loop spans 16 amino acids. The CDR3 DNA is TGTGCCAGCAGCTTTGAGGGACTAGCGGATAGCGAGACCCAGTACTTC. Its translation: CASSFEGLADSETQYF.

Comment on this clone: An end of the junction does not agree with germline; a read error may underlie this. The gene calls are TRBV24-1 and TRBJ2-1; the D gene is possibly TRBD1 (5 bases). CDR3 size: 16 residues. CDR1 and CDR2 (germline): KGHDR, SFDVKD. CDR3 sequence: CATSDYNTGGYTEQFF. The CDR3, as DNA: TGTGCCACCAGTGATTATAATACAGGTGGATACACTGAGCAGTTCTTC.

The chain uses TRBV21-1 and TRBJ1-5. TRBV21-1 is assigned pseudogene status. This CDR3 is built from 19 residues. The CDR3 bases are TGTGCCAGCAGCTCAGAAGGGGAGACCCGCGGGGGGAGCAATCAGCCCCAGCATTTT. Its translation is CASSSEGETRGGSNQPQHF.

V gene TRBV27 combines with J gene TRBJ1-5, with TRBD1 matching 10 bases. The germline gives CDR1 MNHEY, CDR2 SMNVEV (reference sequence). The CDR3 consists of 18 residues. Unmatched junction bases numbered 16, after V lost 6 bases and J lost 5 bases. In DNA, the CDR3 is TGTGCCAGCAGACCTAGGTTGACAGGGGGCGTTTCAGATCAGCCCCAGCATTTT. Translated: CASRPRLTGGVSDQPQHF.

The rearrangement uses TRBV25-1 and TRBJ1-6; no clear D gene. This CDR3 is built from 14 residues. The V and J ends lost 4 bases and 11 bases respectively, with 15 bases between them. Germline V gene data show CDR1 as MGHDK and CDR2 as SYGVNS. The CDR3 loop is CASSGGPLSAPLHF. CDR3 nucleotides: TGTGCCAGCAGTGGTGGTCCGTTAAGCGCACCCCTCCACTTT.

The V gene is TRBV7-2, the J gene TRBJ2-7, with 11 bases aligning to TRBD2. The CDR3 loop spans 16 amino acids. Trimming at V came to 3 bases and at J to 3 bases, leaving 7 bases not matched to a gene. The germline V gene has CDR1 SGHTA and CDR2 FQGNSA. The CDR3 sequence is CASSFLAGGLIYEQYF. Here the CDR3 DNA reads TGTGCCAGCAGCTTTCTAGCGGGGGGTCTAATCTACGAGCAGTACTTC.

This clone was seen only a few times. This chain uses TRBV18 with TRBJ1-1; the D is unclear. CDR3 length: 13 amino acids. The germline V gene has CDR1 KGHSH and CDR2 LQKENI. V lost 7 bases, J lost 0 bases, and 9 bases lay in between. CDR3 in DNA: TGTGCCAGCTATGACAACATGAACACTGAAGCTTTCTTT. It yields the protein CASYDNMNTEAFF.